The rows below give T cell receptor beta chains drawn from one sample of a study of blood T cell repertoires in COVID-19. Generated by immunoSEQ multiplex PCR, the TCRdb table keeps only in-frame clones and is missing some. The top ten hold about 4.8% of the sample, which has about 160,000 clones, approximately 92% seen once. Sequencing used peripheral blood. The receptor set was obtained from a man younger than 40 with COVID-19, enrolled during active disease. CDR3s include the opening cysteine and the closing phenylalanine or tryptophan. A D gene is named only where the DNA matches it firmly. Only some rows state a clone size, as once, few, many or a class for expanded clones.

V,length,size,J,D,DNA,CDR3
TRBV6-5,14,.,TRBJ1-2,.,TGTGCCAGCAGTCTTGACAAGTTTAACTATGGCTACACCTTC,CASSLDKFNYGYTF
TRBV10-3,12,.,TRBJ2-7,.,TGTGCCATCAGTGCAACTGACAGAATTCGGGACTTC,CAISATDRIRDF
TRBV6-5,13,.,TRBJ1-1,.,TGTGCCAGCAGGAATATTGCGGACACTGAAGCTTTCTTT,CASRNIADTEAFF
TRBV7-2,15,.,TRBJ2-2,.,TGTGCCAGCAGCTTAGTATCCCTAAACACCGGGGAGCTGTTTTTT,CASSLVSLNTGELFF
TRBV9,19,once,TRBJ1-3,TRBD1,TGTGCCAGCAGCCTACGTAGAGATTCACAGGGGACCTCTGGAAACACCATATATTTT,CASSLRRDSQGTSGNTIYF
TRBV2,15,.,TRBJ2-6,.,TGTGCCAGCAAGTATGAGGTCGGCGGGGCCAACGTCCTGACTTTC,CASKYEVGGANVLTF
TRBV24-1,14,.,TRBJ2-1,TRBD1,TGTGCCACCTCCGTGGGACAGGGCTTGAATGAGCAGTTCTTC,CATSVGQGLNEQFF
TRBV11-2,15,.,TRBJ1-5,.,TGTGCCAGCAGCTCCGGGTCGTATAGCAATCAGCCCCAGCATTTT,CASSSGSYSNQPQHF
TRBV5-1,14,.,TRBJ2-1,TRBD2,TGCGCCAGCAGCTTAGCTAGCGGGAGCAATGAGCAGTTCTTC,CASSLASGSNEQFF
TRBV19,17,once,TRBJ2-2,.,TGTGCCAGTAGTAGAAAGCCAGGGTCGGCGGACACCGGGGAGCTGTTTTTT,CASSRKPGSADTGELFF
TRBV19,17,.,TRBJ1-6,.,TGTGCCAGTAGTATAGCCCCCGTCGGGGTTGGAGGTTCACCCCTCCACTTT,CASSIAPVGVGGSPLHF
TRBV11-2,13,.,TRBJ1-1,.,TGTGCCAGCAGCTGGGCGGGGGTCACTGAAGCTTTCTTT,CASSWAGVTEAFF
TRBV19,16,.,TRBJ2-7,.,TGTGCCAGTAGTAGATCCGGAGACCCCCTTTTATACGAGCAGTACTTC,CASSRSGDPLLYEQYF
TRBV5-4,15,once,TRBJ2-5,.,TGTGCCAGCAGCTTCGGTGGGGCAGTCCGTGAGACCCAGTACTTC,CASSFGGAVRETQYF